The present entry profiles one T cell receptor beta chain with its context. These data belong to a study of blood T cell repertoires in COVID-19. At the level of the study: Samples taken during acute and convalescent COVID-19 were collected in the United States, Italy and Spain. From T cells, B-cell-depleted T cells, or PBMCs came the material, which was cDNA or gDNA.

As processed by the authors: Scientists estimated how many nucleated cells there were by amplifying reference gene primers. Sequencing was performed with immunoSEQ multiplex PCR; in TCRdb, only in-frame clones are kept and a portion is missing. That table gives V, J and clone size, and the DNA gave D and trimming. This repertoire shows some 150,000 clones, around 80% found once; its top ten account for just over 9.5%. This CDR3 is built from 15 residues. V lost 2 bases to trimming and J lost 2 bases, with 14 bases between them. CDR1 and CDR2 (germline): SGDLS, YYNGEE. The clonotype was recovered from a woman between 45 and 65 years old with acute or convalescent COVID-19. Material: peripheral blood. The V call is TRBV9, the J call TRBJ2-7; TRBD2 might be the D (7 bases). The CDR3: CASSVSWGGTYEQYF. The DNA of the CDR3 is TGTGCCAGCAGCGTCTCTTGGGGGGGCACCTACGAGCAGTACTTC. The whole variable domain, filled in from reference TRBV9 and TRBJ2-7, reads DSGVTQTPKHLITATGQRVTLRCSPRSGDLSVYWYQQSLDQGLQFLIQYYNGEERAKGNILERFSAQQFPDLHSELNLSSLELGDSALYFCASSVSWGGTYEQYFGPGTRLTVT.